This T cell receptor beta chain comes out of a study of blood T cell repertoires in COVID-19. Study-level background: Some COVID-19 samples were acute and others convalescent; all came from the United States, Italy and Spain. T cells, B-cell-depleted T cells, or PBMCs supplied cDNA or gDNA.

Per the original data handling: Reference gene primers were amplified, and this amplification served to estimate nucleated cell counts. Method: immunoSEQ multiplex PCR; TCRdb's copy keeps in-frame clones and lacks some. V and J calls plus clone size are reproduced from that table; the DNA served to infer D and trimming. The table records approximately 100,000 clones, around 90% of them present only once. The specimen sequenced was peripheral blood. The TCR comes from a man aged 70 or older with acute or convalescent COVID-19.

This CDR3 reads CASSLKGPAHTEAFF. The CDR3 DNA reads as TGTGCCAGCAGTTTAAAGGGGCCGGCCCACACTGAAGCTTTCTTT. The gene calls are TRBV27 and TRBJ1-1, with D perhaps TRBD1 (5 bases). The germline V gene has CDR1 MNHEY and CDR2 SMNVEV (reference sequence). The CDR3 sequence is 15 residues long. Trimming cost V 2 bases and J 3 bases, with 13 bases left between them.